The subject of this entry is one T cell receptor (beta chain). Assay: immunoSEQ multiplex PCR; the TCRdb copy retains only in-frame clones and omits some. The table includes roughly 200,000 clones, about 85% detected once. This entry comes from a study of blood T cell repertoires in COVID-19. Study at large: Researchers got acute and convalescent COVID-19 samples from the United States, Italy and Spain. PBMCs, B-cell-depleted T cells, or T cells provided the cDNA or gDNA that made up the material.

The CDR3 length is 15 residues. Germline assignment: CDR1 MDHEN and CDR2 SYDVKM. V lost 3 bases, J lost 0 bases, and 9 bases lay in between. The chain couples TRBV28 to TRBJ1-5; possible D gene TRBD1, 6 bases. The specimen was peripheral blood. The TCR comes from an elderly woman with acute or convalescent COVID-19. The CDR3 protein is CASSLLGGSNQPQHF. The CDR3 nucleotides read TGTGCCAGCAGTTTGTTAGGGGGTAGCAATCAGCCCCAGCATTTT.